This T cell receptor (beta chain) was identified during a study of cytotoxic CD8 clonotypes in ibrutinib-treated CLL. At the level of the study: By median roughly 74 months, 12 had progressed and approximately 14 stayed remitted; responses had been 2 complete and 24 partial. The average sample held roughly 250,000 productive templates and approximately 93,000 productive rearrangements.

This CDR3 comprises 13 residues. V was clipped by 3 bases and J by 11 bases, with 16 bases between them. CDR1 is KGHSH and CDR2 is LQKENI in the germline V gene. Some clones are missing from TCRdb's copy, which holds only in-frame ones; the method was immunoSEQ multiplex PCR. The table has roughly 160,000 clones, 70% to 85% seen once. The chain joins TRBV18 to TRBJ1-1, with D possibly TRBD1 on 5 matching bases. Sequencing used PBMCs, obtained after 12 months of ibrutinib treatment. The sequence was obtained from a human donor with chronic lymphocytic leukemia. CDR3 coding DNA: TGTGCCAGCTCACCGGTGTCCGGGGCGTGGGCTTTCTTT. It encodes CASSPVSGAWAFF.